The 22 T cell receptor beta chains in this list originate from one sample, sequenced in a study of blood T cell repertoires in COVID-19. The repertoire was sequenced with immunoSEQ multiplex PCR; TCRdb's copy has only in-frame clones and lacks some. The table has about 180,000 clones, around 87% seen once. The source material was peripheral blood. The receptor source for this set is a middle-aged man with active or convalescent COVID-19.

CDR3 DNA sequence: TGTGCCAGCAGTCAACGCCCCGGGGGTGGGAATCAGCCCCAGCATTTT. It yields the protein CASSQRPGGGNQPQHF. V usage is TRBV27 and J usage is TRBJ1-5, with a possible D match to TRBD1 (5 bases). Trimming took off 5 bases at V and 4 bases at J, with 18 bases between the two ends. Germline V CDR1 and CDR2: MNHEY, SMNVEV (reference sequence). This CDR3 comprises 16 residues.

The genes are TRBV11-2 and TRBJ2-3; D might be TRBD2 (7 bases). The CDR3 is 15 amino acids. V lost 3 bases and J lost 2, with 12 bases in between. The germline CDR1 and CDR2 sequences are SGHAT and FQNNGV. Written as DNA, the CDR3 is TGTGCCAGCAGCTTGGCGGGGGCCCTCACAGATACGCAGTATTTT. Translation gives CASSLAGALTDTQYF.

The chain combines TRBV27 with TRBJ2-4, with 8 nucleotides matching TRBD2. Germline lookup yields CDR1 MNHEY and CDR2 SMNVEV (reference sequence). The CDR3 spans 16 residues. The trim removed 2 bases at V and 9 bases at J, leaving 12 bases unmatched. CDR3 in amino acids: CASSLIGSGGGSIQYF. In nucleotides, the CDR3 is TGTGCCAGCAGTTTAATCGGAAGCGGGGGAGGGAGCATTCAGTACTTC.

The chain links TRBV30 to TRBJ2-7; D is uncertain. The CDR3 is 13 amino acids. Trimming shortened V by 0 bases and J by 2 bases, and 8 bases separated the two germline ends. Per germline, CDR1 GTSNPN and CDR2 SVGIG (reference sequence). CDR3 loop: CAWSVGTTYEQYF. In nucleotides, the CDR3 is TGTGCCTGGAGTGTGGGCACGACCTACGAGCAGTACTTC.

The chain carries TRBV5-1 and TRBJ1-2, with D tentatively TRBD1 (5 bases). This CDR3 contains 14 residues. The germline CDR1 and CDR2 sequences are SGHRS and YFSETQ. V lost 0 bases and J lost 10, with 16 bases in between. CDR3 sequence reads: CASSLAGEGGDYTF. CDR3 in DNA: TGCGCCAGCAGCTTGGCGGGGGAAGGAGGCGACTACACCTTC.

The gene calls are TRBV4-1 and TRBJ2-1; TRBD2 matches 8 bases. Trimming cost V 0 bases and J 3 bases; bases outside gene matches: 10. There are 18 residues in the CDR3. CDR1 and CDR2 from the germline V gene are MGHRA and YSYEKL. This CDR3 is CASSQEELTGGNYNEQFF. The CDR3 nucleotides are TGCGCCAGCAGCCAAGAGGAGCTAACGGGGGGGAACTACAATGAGCAGTTCTTC.

This CDR3 reads CASSPPGDSTEAFF. The DNA for the CDR3 is TGCGCCAGCAGCCCCCCCGGGGATAGCACTGAAGCTTTCTTT. This rearrangement joins TRBV4-3 to TRBJ1-1, with D unclear. V lost 4 bases and J lost 4, with 13 bases in between. Germline values: CDR1 LGHNA, CDR2 YSLEER. CDR3 length: 14 residues.

Comment on this clone: The junction differs from germline at one of its ends, possibly a read error. The J gene is TRBJ2-1, the V gene TRBV5-6; 9 nucleotides line up with TRBD2. Germline CDR1 SGHDT, CDR2 YYEEEE. This CDR3 is built from 17 residues. CDR3 loop: CASSLRFGTSSHNEQFF. CDR3 nucleotide sequence: TGTGCCAGCAGCTTAAGGTTTGGGACTAGCTCCCACAATGAGCAGTTCTTC.

The V call is TRBV10-1, the J call TRBJ2-1, with 14 positions matching TRBD2. This CDR3 is built from 16 residues. Germline CDR1 WNHNN, CDR2 SYGVQD (reference sequence). Germline trimming cut 3 bases from V and 6 bases from J; bases unmatched to any gene: 4. This chain's CDR3 is CASSETGLAGGNEQFF. CDR3 in DNA: TGCGCCAGCAGTGAAACCGGACTAGCGGGGGGCAATGAGCAGTTCTTC.

Ten or more counts support this clone. The chain is built from TRBV11-2 and TRBJ2-7; 7 bases agree with TRBD2. V gave up 6 bases and J gave up 3 bases; unmatched junction bases: 11. Looked up from germline, CDR1 is SGHAT and CDR2 is FQNNGV. The CDR3 covers 15 residues. The DNA of the CDR3 is TGTGCCAGCAGTAAGGGGAGGGCCTACCTCTACGAGCAGTACTTC. As protein: CASSKGRAYLYEQYF.

This clone occurred a few times. This chain uses TRBV3-1 (or the pseudogene TRBV3-2) with TRBJ1-2; D perhaps matches TRBD1 (5 bases). The CDR3 extends over 16 amino acids. Trimming left V 0 bases short and J 4 bases short, with 15 bases between. The germline CDR1 and CDR2 sequences are LGHDT and YNNKEL (reference sequence). The CDR3 DNA follows: TGTGCCAGCAGCCAAGATAGCAGGGAAGTTCCCTATGGCTACACCTTC. Residues: CASSQDSREVPYGYTF.

The CDR3 loop is CASSRTGSYEQYF. CDR3 in DNA: TGTGCCAGCAGCAGGACAGGATCCTACGAGCAGTACTTC. V and J are TRBV7-2 and TRBJ2-7, with 7 nucleotides matching TRBD1. The CDR3 sequence is 13 residues long. Germline V gene lookup returns CDR1 SGHTA and CDR2 FQGNSA. Trimming cost V 5 bases and J 1 base; bases outside gene matches: 2.

The V gene is TRBV19, the J gene TRBJ2-7; a possible D gene is TRBD1 (6 bases). The CDR3 is made up of 13 amino acids. CDR1 LNHDA and CDR2 SQIVND come from the germline V gene (reference sequence). The V end lost 9 bases, the J end lost 2 bases, and 14 bases lay between the germline ends. The CDR3 bases are TGTGCCAGCCAACAGGGTCCTGCCTACGAGCAGTACTTC. It is translated as CASQQGPAYEQYF.

This clone was seen more than once but under ten times. V usage is TRBV7-9 and J usage is TRBJ1-1; 7 nucleotides agree with TRBD1. This CDR3 contains 14 residues. CDR1 and CDR2 from the germline V gene are SEHNR and FQNEAQ (reference sequence). Unmatched junction bases numbered 10, after V lost 1 base and J lost 11 bases. CDR3 in amino acids: CASSLEGAQPLAFF. DNA for the CDR3: TGTGCCAGCAGCTTAGAGGGGGCTCAGCCTTTGGCTTTCTTT.

CDR3 sequence: CASSLDRGPGELFF. For the CDR3, the DNA is TGCGCCAGCAGTTTGGACAGGGGGCCCGGGGAGCTGTTTTTT. The V gene is TRBV10-2, the J gene TRBJ2-2; 11 nucleotides match TRBD1. Per germline, CDR1 WSHSY and CDR2 SAAADI. The CDR3 has 14 residues. V was pared by 5 bases and J by 6 bases, with 2 bases of the junction left unmatched.

The J gene is TRBJ2-1, the V gene TRBV5-1; maybe TRBD2 (5 bases). This CDR3 comprises 14 residues. Germline lookup yields CDR1 SGHRS and CDR2 YFSETQ. V gave up 0 bases and J gave up 10 bases, with 14 bases separating them. The CDR3 DNA sequence: TGCGCCAGCAGCTTGGCCATCGGTCGGAGGGAGCAGTTCTTC. Amino acids: CASSLAIGRREQFF.

CDR3 DNA: TGTGCCAGCAGCCAAGCTAACAGGGTCGTCCCCTATAATTCACCCCTCCACTTT. This codes for CASSQANRVVPYNSPLHF. This chain connects TRBV14 to TRBJ1-6; D possibly corresponds to TRBD1 (6 bases). CDR1 and CDR2 from the germline V gene are SGHDN and FVKESK. The CDR3 has 18 residues. Trimming stripped 1 base from V and 2 bases from J, with 15 bases between.

The J gene is TRBJ2-7, the V gene TRBV20-1, with 7 bases lining up with TRBD1. Germline V gene data show CDR1 as DFQATT and CDR2 as SNEGSKA (reference sequence). CDR3 length: 11 amino acids. V shed 5 bases, J shed 9 bases, and the junction held 7 bases outside the gene matches. The DNA of the CDR3 is TGCAGTGCTGACAGGGTTCAGGTGCAGTACTTC. This translates into CSADRVQVQYF.

V usage is TRBV7-3 and J usage is TRBJ2-1, with 12 positions matching TRBD2. J was trimmed by 9 bases and V by 3 bases; bases with no gene match: 6. Germline CDR1 SGHTA, CDR2 FQGTGA. The CDR3 runs 15 residues. This CDR3 is CASSLRTSGEGEQFF. The DNA of the CDR3 is TGTGCCAGCAGCTTGAGGACTAGCGGGGAGGGTGAGCAGTTCTTC.

Note on this clone: One end of the junction is discordant with germline, which a read error may explain. The sample carries other DNA sequences with the same CDR3. The rearrangement uses TRBV30 and TRBJ1-2; possible D gene TRBD1, 5 bases. The CDR3 covers 14 residues. CDR1 GTSNPN and CDR2 SVGIG come from the germline V gene (reference sequence). In DNA form, the CDR3 reads TGTGCTTGGAGTACAACAGGAACTAACTATGGCTACACCTTC. This codes for CAWSTTGTNYGYTF.

Of note for this clone: One end of the junction fails to match germline, which may point to a read error. V is TRBV7-7 and J is TRBJ1-1; D ambiguous. This CDR3 contains 17 residues. Germline CDR1 is SSHAT and CDR2 is FNYEAQ (reference sequence). The CDR3 reads CASSFIMPGLHNTEAFF. The CDR3 region has the DNA TGTGCTAGCAGCTTTATAATGCCAGGTCTCCATAACACTGAAGCTTTCTTT.

The chain employs TRBV27 and TRBJ2-1; D is unclear. The CDR3 extends over 14 amino acids. V lost 9 bases, J lost 0 bases, and 12 bases lay in between. The germline gives CDR1 MNHEY, CDR2 SMNVEV (reference sequence). DNA for the CDR3: TGTGCCAGTAGGTTCCCGGGCTCCTACAATGAGCAGTTCTTC. Translated, it gives CASRFPGSYNEQFF.